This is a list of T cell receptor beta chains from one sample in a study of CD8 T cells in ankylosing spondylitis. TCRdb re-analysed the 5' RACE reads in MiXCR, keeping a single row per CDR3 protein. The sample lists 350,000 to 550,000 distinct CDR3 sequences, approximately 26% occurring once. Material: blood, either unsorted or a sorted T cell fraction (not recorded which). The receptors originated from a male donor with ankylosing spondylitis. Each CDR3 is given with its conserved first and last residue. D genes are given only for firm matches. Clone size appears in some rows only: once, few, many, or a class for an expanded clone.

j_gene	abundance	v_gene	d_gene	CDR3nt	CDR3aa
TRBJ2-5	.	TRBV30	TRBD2	TGTGCCTGGAGTCCTCTCGCGGGAGTACCAGAGACCCAGTACTTC	CAWSPLAGVPETQYF
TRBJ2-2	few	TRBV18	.	TGTGCCAGCTCACCAGCAGCTCAATCGAACACCGGGGAGCTGTTTTTT	CASSPAAQSNTGELFF
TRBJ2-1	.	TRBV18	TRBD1	TGTGCCAGCTCACAGTCCCGGGACAGGAAGGTGGGGCAGTTCTTC	CASSQSRDRKVGQFF
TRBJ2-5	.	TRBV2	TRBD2	TGTGCCAGCAGGCTACTAGCGGGCCAAGAGACCCAGTACTTC	CASRLLAGQETQYF
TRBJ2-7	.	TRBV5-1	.	TGCGCCAGCAGCTTGGTCCCCAGGGCTTCGACCTACGAGCAGTACTTC	CASSLVPRASTYEQYF
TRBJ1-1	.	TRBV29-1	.	TGCAGCGCACAATCCTGGGCAGGGCATTCGGGCACTGAAGCTTTCTTT	CSAQSWAGHSGTEAFF
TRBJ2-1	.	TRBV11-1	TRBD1	TGTGCCAGCAGCGGGACGGACAGGGGAGGATTCTCCTACAATGAGCAGTTCTTC	CASSGTDRGGFSYNEQFF
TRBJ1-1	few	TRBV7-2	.	TGTGCCAGCAGCTTTGAGCACACTGAAGCTTTCTTT	CASSFEHTEAFF
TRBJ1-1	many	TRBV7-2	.	TGTGCCAGCAGCCCGTCCCCCTGGGACACTGAAGCTTTCTTT	CASSPSPWDTEAFF
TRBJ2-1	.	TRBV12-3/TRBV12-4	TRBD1	TGTGCCAGCAGTTTTGCCCGAATCGACAGGGTTGTCCACAATGAGCAGTTCTTC	CASSFARIDRVVHNEQFF
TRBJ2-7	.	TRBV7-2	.	TGTGCCAGCAGCCGATATGGACTATCGGACGAGCAGTACTTC	CASSRYGLSDEQYF
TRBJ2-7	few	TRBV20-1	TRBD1	TGCAGTGCTAGAGGAGGGCAGGGGGCCTACGAGCAGTACTTC	CSARGGQGAYEQYF
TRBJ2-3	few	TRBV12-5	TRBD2	TGTGCTAGTGGTTTGGCACTAGCGGGAACAGATACGCAGTATTTT	CASGLALAGTDTQYF
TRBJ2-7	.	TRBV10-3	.	TGTGCCATCAGTGAGTCGGCAGGCTACTACGAGCAGTACTTC	CAISESAGYYEQYF
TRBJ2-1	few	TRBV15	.	TGTGCCACCAGCAGAGATCTTAGGGGGTACAATGAGCAGTTCTTC	CATSRDLRGYNEQFF
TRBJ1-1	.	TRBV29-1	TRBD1	TGCAGCGTTGACAGGGGGCTGGGGACTGAAGCTTTCTTT	CSVDRGLGTEAFF
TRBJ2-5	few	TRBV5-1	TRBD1	TGCGCCAGCAGCTTGAGAGTGCAGGGGGCATCGGAGACCCAGTACTTC	CASSLRVQGASETQYF
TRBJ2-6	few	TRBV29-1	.	TGCAGCGTTGAAGATCTTAAGTCAGGGGCCAACGTCCTGACTTTC	CSVEDLKSGANVLTF
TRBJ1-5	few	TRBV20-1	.	TGCAGTGCCGGGGGACATTTTAGCAATCAGCCCCAGCATTTT	CSAGGHFSNQPQHF
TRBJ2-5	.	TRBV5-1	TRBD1	TGCGCCAGCACCGGACAGGCGGCCCAAGAGACCCAGTACTTC	CASTGQAAQETQYF
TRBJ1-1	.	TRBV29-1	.	TGCAGCGTTGAAAGGCCTATCATGAACACTGAAGCTTTCTTT	CSVERPIMNTEAFF
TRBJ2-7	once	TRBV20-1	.	TGCAGTGCTAGAGTCGTGGCCGACGAGCAGTACTTC	CSARVVADEQYF
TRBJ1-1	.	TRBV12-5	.	TGTGCTAGTGGTTTGGACCTTAAGGCTGAAGCTTTCTTT	CASGLDLKAEAFF
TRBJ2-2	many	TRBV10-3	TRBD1	TGTGCCATCAGTGAACTGACAGGGCGGGAGCTGTTTTTT	CAISELTGRELFF
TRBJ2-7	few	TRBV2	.	TGTGCCAGCAGTGTAGGAGGGAGAGGGTACGAGCAGTACTTC	CASSVGGRGYEQYF
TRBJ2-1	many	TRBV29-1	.	TGCAGCGTTGAGCGGCAAGTAAACGAGCAGTTCTTC	CSVERQVNEQFF
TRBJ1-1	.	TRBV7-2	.	TGTGCCAGCAGCTTAGGCCGGCGGGGTTTGGCTGAAGCTTTCTTT	CASSLGRRGLAEAFF
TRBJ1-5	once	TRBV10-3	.	TGTGCCATCAGCGGGGTGGGAGACCCTAGCAATCAGCCCCAGCATTTT	CAISGVGDPSNQPQHF
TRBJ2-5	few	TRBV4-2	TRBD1	TGTGCCAGCAGCCTCGGGACAGGGGATTTCCAAGAGACCCAGTACTTC	CASSLGTGDFQETQYF
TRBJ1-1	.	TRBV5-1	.	TGCGCCAGCACCCCAGCGATGAACACTGAAGCTTTCTTT	CASTPAMNTEAFF
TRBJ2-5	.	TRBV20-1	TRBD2	TGCAGCGCGGGGGGGGTCGGCTCCGAGACCCAGTACTTC	CSAGGVGSETQYF
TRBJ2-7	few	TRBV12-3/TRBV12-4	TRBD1	TGTGCCAGCAGTCCTCCCGGGACAGGGCCTCTCGAGCAGTACTTC	CASSPPGTGPLEQYF
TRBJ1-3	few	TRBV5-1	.	TGCGCCAGCAGCTTGCTTAGTTCTCGCCCGTCTGGAAACACCATATATTTT	CASSLLSSRPSGNTIYF
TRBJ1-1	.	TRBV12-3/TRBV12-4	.	TGTGCCAGCAGTTTATGGGGAACTGAAGCTTTCTTT	CASSLWGTEAFF
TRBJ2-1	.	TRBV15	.	TGTGCCACCAGCAGGGAAGGAACCGGGACTCAGGATGAGCAGTTCTTC	CATSREGTGTQDEQFF
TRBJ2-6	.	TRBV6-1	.	TGTGCCAGCACCCAAAGGGGGGTCGGGGCCAACGTCCTGACTTTC	CASTQRGVGANVLTF
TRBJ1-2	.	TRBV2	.	TGTGCCAGCATCCCCCTGGGATATAACTATGGCTACACCTTC	CASIPLGYNYGYTF
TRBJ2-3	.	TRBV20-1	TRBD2	TGCTGTGCTAGCGGGAGGGAAAGTTATAGCACAGATACGCAGTATTTT	CCASGRESYSTDTQYF
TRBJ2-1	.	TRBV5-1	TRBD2	TGCGCCAGCAGCATGGGAAGCGGGAGTAATGAGCAGTTCTTC	CASSMGSGSNEQFF
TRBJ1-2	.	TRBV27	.	TGTGCCAGCAGCCATGGGTATGGCTACACCTTC	CASSHGYGYTF
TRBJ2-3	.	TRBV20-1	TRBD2	TGCAGTGCTTACCCACTAGCGGGAGTAGGGGATACGCAGTATTTT	CSAYPLAGVGDTQYF
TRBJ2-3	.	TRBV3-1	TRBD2	TGTGCCTGCAGCCAAGCCGGACTAGCGGGAGGAACAGATACGCAGTATTTT	CACSQAGLAGGTDTQYF
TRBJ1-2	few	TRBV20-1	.	TGCAGTGCTAGAGACACTGTAGGCTATGGCTACACCTTC	CSARDTVGYGYTF
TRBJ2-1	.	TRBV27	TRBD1	TGTGCCAGCAGTTTCCAAGAGCCCTCAGGGGGTGAGCAGTTCTTC	CASSFQEPSGGEQFF
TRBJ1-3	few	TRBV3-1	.	TGTGCCAGCAGCCAGGATGTCCTCTCTGGAAACACCATATATTTT	CASSQDVLSGNTIYF
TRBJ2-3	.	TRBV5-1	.	TGCGCCAGCACGGTTCAGGGCTCAGATACGCAGTATTTT	CASTVQGSDTQYF
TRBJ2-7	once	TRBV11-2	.	TGTGCCAGCAGTCCGGTGGGCCACTACGAGCAGTACTTC	CASSPVGHYEQYF
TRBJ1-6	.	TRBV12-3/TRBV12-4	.	TGTGCCAGCACCCCCGCCGACAGGTTGAATTCACCCCTCCACTTT	CASTPADRLNSPLHF
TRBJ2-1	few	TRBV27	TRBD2	TGTGCCAGCAGCCGTATGACTAGCGAGTCCTACAATGAGCAGTTCTTC	CASSRMTSESYNEQFF